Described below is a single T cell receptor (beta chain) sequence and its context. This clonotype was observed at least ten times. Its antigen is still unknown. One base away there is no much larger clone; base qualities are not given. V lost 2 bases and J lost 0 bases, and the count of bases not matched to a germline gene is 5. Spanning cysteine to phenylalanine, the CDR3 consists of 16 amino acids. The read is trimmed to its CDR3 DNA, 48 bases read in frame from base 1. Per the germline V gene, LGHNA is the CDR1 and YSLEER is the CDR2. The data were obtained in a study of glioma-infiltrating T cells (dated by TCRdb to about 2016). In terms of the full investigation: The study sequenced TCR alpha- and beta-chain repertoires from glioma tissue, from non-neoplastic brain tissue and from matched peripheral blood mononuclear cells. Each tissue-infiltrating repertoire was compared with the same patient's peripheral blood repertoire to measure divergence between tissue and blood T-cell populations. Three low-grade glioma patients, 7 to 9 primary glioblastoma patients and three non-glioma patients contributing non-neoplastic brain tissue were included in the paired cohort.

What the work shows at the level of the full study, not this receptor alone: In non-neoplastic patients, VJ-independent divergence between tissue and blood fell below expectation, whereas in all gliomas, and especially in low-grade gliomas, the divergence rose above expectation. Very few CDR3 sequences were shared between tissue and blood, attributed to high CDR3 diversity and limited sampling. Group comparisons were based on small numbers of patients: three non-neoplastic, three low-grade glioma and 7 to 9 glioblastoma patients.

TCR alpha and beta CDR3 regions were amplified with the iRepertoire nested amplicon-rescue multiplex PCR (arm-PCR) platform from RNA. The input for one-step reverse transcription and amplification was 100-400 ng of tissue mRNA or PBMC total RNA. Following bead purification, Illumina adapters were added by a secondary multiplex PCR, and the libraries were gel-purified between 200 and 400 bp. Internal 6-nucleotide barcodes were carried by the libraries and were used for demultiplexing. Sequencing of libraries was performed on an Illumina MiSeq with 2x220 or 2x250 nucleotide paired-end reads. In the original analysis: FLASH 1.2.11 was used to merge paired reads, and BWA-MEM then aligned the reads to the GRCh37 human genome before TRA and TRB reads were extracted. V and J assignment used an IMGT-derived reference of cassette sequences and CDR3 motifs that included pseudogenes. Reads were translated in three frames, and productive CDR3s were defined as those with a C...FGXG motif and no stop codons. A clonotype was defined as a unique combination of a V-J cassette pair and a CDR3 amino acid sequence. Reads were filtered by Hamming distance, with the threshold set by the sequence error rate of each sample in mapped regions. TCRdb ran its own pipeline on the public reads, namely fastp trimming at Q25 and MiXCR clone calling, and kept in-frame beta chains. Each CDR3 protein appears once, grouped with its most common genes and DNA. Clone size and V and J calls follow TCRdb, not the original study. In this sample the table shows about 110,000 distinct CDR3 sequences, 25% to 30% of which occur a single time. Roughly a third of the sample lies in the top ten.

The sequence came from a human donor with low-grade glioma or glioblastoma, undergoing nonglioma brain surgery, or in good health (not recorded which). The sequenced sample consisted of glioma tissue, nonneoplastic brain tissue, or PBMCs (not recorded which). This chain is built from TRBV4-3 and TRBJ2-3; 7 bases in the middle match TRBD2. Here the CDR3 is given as CASSQPSGGSTDTQYF. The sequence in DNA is TGCGCCAGCAGCCAACCTAGCGGAGGAAGCACAGATACGCAGTATTTT.